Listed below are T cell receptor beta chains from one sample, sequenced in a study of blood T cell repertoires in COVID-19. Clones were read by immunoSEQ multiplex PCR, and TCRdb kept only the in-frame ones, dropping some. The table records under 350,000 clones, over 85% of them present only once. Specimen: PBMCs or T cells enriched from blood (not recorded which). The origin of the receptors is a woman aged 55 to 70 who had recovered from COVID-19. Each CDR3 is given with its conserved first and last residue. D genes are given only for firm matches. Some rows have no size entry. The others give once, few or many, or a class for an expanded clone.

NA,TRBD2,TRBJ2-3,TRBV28,TGTGCCAGCAGCCTGACTAGCGGGGGTGATACGCAGTATTTT,CASSLTSGGDTQYF
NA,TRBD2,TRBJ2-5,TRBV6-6,TGTGCCAGCAGAGTAGCGGGAGGCTCGGAGACCCAGTACTTC,CASRVAGGSETQYF
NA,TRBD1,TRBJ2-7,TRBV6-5,TGTGCCAGCAGCCCCGGGACAGGGGGACACGAGCAGTACTTC,CASSPGTGGHEQYF
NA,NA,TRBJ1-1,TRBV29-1,TGCAGCGTAGGGGTGAGTGGGACTGAAGCTTTCTTT,CSVGVSGTEAFF
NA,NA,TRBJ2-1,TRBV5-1,TGCGCCAGCAGCTTGGATCGTAGCGGACCTAGCTCCTACAATGAGCAGTTCTTC,CASSLDRSGPSSYNEQFF
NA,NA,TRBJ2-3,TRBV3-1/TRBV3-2,TGTGCCAGCAGTCTTACTGGGGCCGGAGATACGCAGTATTTT,CASSLTGAGDTQYF
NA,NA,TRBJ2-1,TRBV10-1,TGCGCCAGCAGTGACTTGACAAAGGCGTCCTACAATGAGCAGTTCTTC,CASSDLTKASYNEQFF
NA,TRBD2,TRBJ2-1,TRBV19,TGTGCCAGTAGGAAGGAGCGGGAAGACCACAATGAGCAGTTCTTC,CASRKEREDHNEQFF
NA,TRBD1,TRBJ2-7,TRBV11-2,TGTGCCAGCAGAAGGACAGGCGAATACGAGCAGTACTTC,CASRRTGEYEQYF
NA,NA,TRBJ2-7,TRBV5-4,TGTGCCAGCAGCTTGGCCGGGATAGCAGGATCCTCCTACGAGCAGTACTTC,CASSLAGIAGSSYEQYF
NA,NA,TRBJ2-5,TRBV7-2,TGTGCCAGCAGCTTAGGGAGGACGGTCCCCGTCGGAGAGACCCAGTACTTC,CASSLGRTVPVGETQYF
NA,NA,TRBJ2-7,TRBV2,TGTGCCAGCCCGGGGTTCGAGCAGTACTTC,CASPGFEQYF
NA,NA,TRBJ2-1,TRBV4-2,TGTGCCAGCAGCCTGGACTCCCTCCCGCCCAATGAGCAGTTCTTC,CASSLDSLPPNEQFF
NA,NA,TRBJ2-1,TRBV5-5,TGTGCCAGCAGCTTGGCTTACAATGAGCAGTTCTTC,CASSLAYNEQFF
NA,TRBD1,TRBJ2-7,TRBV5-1,TGCGCCAGCAGCCAGGGACAGTGGCACTACGAGCAGTACTTC,CASSQGQWHYEQYF
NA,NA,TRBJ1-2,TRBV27,TGTGCCAGCAGTTATAATGCAGATAATAACTATGGCTACACCTTC,CASSYNADNNYGYTF
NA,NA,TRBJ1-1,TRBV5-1,TGCGCCAGCAGCCCCTATGTGGGGGCTGACACTGAAGCTTTCTTT,CASSPYVGADTEAFF
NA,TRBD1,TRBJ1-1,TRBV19,TGTGCCAGTAGTAGCACCGGGACAGGGGGCCGGGCCACTGAAGCTTTCTTT,CASSSTGTGGRATEAFF
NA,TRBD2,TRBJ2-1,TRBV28,TGTGCCAGCAGTTCTCCGAGCGGGAGGGCCAACAATGAGCAGTTCTTC,CASSSPSGRANNEQFF
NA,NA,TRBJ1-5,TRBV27,TGTGCCAGCAGTTTCGGAAACAGGCATCAGCCCCAGCATTTT,CASSFGNRHQPQHF
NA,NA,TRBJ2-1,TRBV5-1,TGCGCCAGCAGCCCCTTGAATGCGGGACGCGCCTACAATGAGCAGTTCTTC,CASSPLNAGRAYNEQFF
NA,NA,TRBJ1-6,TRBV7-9,TGTGCCAGCAGTTCCGGGACTTATAATTCACCCCTCCACTTT,CASSSGTYNSPLHF
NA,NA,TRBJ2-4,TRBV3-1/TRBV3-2,TGTGCCAGCAGCCAACGCGTCAGGGAGGACATTCAGTACTTC,CASSQRVREDIQYF
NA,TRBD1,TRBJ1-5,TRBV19,TGTGCCAGTAGTATAGCCAGGGGGAACCAGCCCCAGCATTTT,CASSIARGNQPQHF
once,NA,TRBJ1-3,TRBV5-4,TGTGCCAGCAGCCGGGACACTCTCTCTGGAAACACCATATATTTT,CASSRDTLSGNTIYF
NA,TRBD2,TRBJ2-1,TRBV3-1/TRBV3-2,TGTGCCAGCAGCCAACAGGAGTGGACTAGCGGGGGGGCCTACAATGAGCAGTTCTTC,CASSQQEWTSGGAYNEQFF
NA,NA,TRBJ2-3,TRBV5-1,TGCGCCAGCAGCTTGGCCCGTGCAGGGGCGGGAGATACGCAGTATTTT,CASSLARAGAGDTQYF
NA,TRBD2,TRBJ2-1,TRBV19,TGTGCCAGCAGTGGGCTAGCGGGAGGGGCGAATGAGCAGTTCTTC,CASSGLAGGANEQFF
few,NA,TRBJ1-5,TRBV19,TGTGCCAGTAGTATCGGACTTCTTGGCAATCAGCCCCAGCATTTT,CASSIGLLGNQPQHF
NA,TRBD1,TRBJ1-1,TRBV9,TGTGCCAGCAGCCCGGGGACAGCGAACACTGAAGCTTTCTTT,CASSPGTANTEAFF
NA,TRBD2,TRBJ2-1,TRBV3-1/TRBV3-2,TGTGCCAGCAGCCAAGGAGCGGGATCTGAGCAGTTCTTC,CASSQGAGSEQFF
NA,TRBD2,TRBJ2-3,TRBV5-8,TGTGCCAGCAGCTTGTGGGGCCTAGCGGGAGGTGTTGATACGCAGTATTTT,CASSLWGLAGGVDTQYF
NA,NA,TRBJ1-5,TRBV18,TGTGCCAGCTCACCATTCGAGGTGGAGGGCGGTCAGCCCCAGCATTTT,CASSPFEVEGGQPQHF
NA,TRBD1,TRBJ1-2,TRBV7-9,TGTGCCAGCAGCTCGGACAGGGGGCCGGGGGGCGGCTACACCTTC,CASSSDRGPGGGYTF
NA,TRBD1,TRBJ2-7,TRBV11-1,TGTGCCAGCGGATCCTGGACAGGGAGCTATAAGCAGTACTTC,CASGSWTGSYKQYF
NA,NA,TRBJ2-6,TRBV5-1,TGCGCCAGCAGCTTCGCGGGGGCGAGCTCTGGGGCCAACGTCCTGACTTTC,CASSFAGASSGANVLTF
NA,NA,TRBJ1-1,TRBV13,TGTGCCAGCAGCTTAGTTCGGACATCAGGCGGAGCTTTCTTT,CASSLVRTSGGAFF
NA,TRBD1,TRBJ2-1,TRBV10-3,TGTGCCATCAGTGGAAACAGGGGTCGGACCTACAATGAGCAGTTCTTC,CAISGNRGRTYNEQFF
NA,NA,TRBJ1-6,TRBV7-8,TGTGCCACGAGGCTGGGTCAGGGGAATTCACCCCTCCACTTT,CATRLGQGNSPLHF
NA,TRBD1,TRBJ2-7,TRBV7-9,TGTGCCAGCAGCTCCCGGACAGGATCCTACGAGCAGTACTTC,CASSSRTGSYEQYF
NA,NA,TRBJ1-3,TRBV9,TGTGCCAGCACCGGACAGACTGGAAACACCATATATTTT,CASTGQTGNTIYF
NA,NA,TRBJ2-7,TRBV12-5,TGTGCTAGTGGTTTGGGAGTTGAGCAGTACTTC,CASGLGVEQYF
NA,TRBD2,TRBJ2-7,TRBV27,TGTGCCAGCACCTCCACTAGCGGGGCTTACGAGCAGTACTTC,CASTSTSGAYEQYF